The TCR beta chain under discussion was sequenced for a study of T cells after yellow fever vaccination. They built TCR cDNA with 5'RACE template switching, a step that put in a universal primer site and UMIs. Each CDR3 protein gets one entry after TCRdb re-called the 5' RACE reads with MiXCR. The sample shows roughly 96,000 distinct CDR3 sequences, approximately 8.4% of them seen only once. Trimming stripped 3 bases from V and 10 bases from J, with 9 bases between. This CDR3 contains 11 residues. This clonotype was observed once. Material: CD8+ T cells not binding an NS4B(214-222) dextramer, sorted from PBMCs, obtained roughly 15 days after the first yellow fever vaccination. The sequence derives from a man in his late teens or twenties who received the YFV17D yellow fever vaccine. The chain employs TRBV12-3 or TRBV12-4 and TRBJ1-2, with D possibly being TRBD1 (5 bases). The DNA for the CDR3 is TGTGCCAGCAGTTTGGGGACTTACTACACCTTC. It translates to CASSLGTYYTF.